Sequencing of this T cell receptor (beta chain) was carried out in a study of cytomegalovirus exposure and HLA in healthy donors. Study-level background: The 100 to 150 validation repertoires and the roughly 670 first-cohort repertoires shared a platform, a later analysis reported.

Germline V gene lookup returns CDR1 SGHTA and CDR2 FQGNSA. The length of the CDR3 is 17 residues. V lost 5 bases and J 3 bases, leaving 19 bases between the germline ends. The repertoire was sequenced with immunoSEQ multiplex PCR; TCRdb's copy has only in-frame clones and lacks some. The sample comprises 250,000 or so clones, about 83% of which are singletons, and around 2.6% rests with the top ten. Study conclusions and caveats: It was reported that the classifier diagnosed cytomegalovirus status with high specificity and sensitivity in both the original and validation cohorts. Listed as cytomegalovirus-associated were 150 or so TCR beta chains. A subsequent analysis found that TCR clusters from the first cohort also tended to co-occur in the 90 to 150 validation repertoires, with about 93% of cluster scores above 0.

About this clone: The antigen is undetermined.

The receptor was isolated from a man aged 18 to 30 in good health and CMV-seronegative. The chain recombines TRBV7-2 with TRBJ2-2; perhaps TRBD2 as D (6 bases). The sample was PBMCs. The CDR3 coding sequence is TGTGCCAGCAGCCCAAAGCCGGCTAGCGCGTACACCGGGGAGCTGTTTTTT. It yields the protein CASSPKPASAYTGELFF. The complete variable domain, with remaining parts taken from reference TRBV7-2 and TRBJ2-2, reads GAGVSQSPSNKVTEKGKDVELRCDPISGHTALYWYRQSLGQGLEFLIYFQGNSAPDKSGLPSDRFSAERTGGSVSTLTIQRTQQEDSAVYLCASSPKPASAYTGELFFGEGSRLTVL.